These T cell receptor beta chains were read from a single sample in a study of T cells after yellow fever vaccination. TCRdb re-derived calls from the 5' RACE reads in MiXCR, one entry per CDR3 protein. The sample lists under 70,000 distinct CDR3 sequences, approximately 6.9% occurring once. This specimen consisted of CD8+ T cells sorted from PBMCs, obtained on the day of the first yellow fever vaccination. These receptors came from a man aged 18 to 30 who received the YFV17D yellow fever vaccine. CDR3s include the opening cysteine and the closing phenylalanine or tryptophan. D genes are given only for firm matches. Size tells how often a clone was seen (once, few, many) or the class of an expanded clone, and some rows leave it out.

d_call | j_call | v_call | clone_size | cdr3_aa | cdr3_nt
. | TRBJ2-3 | TRBV11-2 | few | CASKALALPDTQYF | TGTGCCAGCAAAGCGCTCGCTCTCCCCGATACGCAGTATTTT
TRBD2 | TRBJ2-1 | TRBV4-3 | few | CASSQELAGEINNEQFF | TGCGCCAGCAGCCAAGAACTAGCGGGGGAGATAAACAATGAGCAGTTCTTC
TRBD2 | TRBJ2-5 | TRBV29-1 | many | CSVDGLPSGGQQETQYF | TGCAGCGTTGATGGGCTACCTAGCGGGGGGCAACAAGAGACCCAGTACTTC
. | TRBJ1-2 | TRBV20-1 | . | CSALDPGGYTF | TGCAGTGCCCTGGACCCGGGGGGCTACACCTTC
TRBD1 | TRBJ1-2 | TRBV20-1 | . | CSARAGQGRDGYTF | TGCAGTGCTAGAGCCGGACAGGGGAGAGATGGCTACACCTTC
. | TRBJ2-1 | TRBV19 | . | CASSIHGNNEQFF | TGTGCCAGTAGTATTCACGGGAACAATGAGCAGTTCTTC
. | TRBJ2-5 | TRBV6-1 | many | CASTRGEQETQYF | TGTGCCAGCACCCGAGGGGAGCAAGAGACCCAGTACTTC
TRBD2 | TRBJ2-1 | TRBV7-2 | many | CASSQGTSFFDEQFF | TGTGCCAGCAGCCAAGGGACTAGCTTCTTCGATGAGCAGTTCTTC
. | TRBJ1-6 | TRBV7-3 | many | CASSLLGRENSPLHF | TGTGCCAGCAGCTTACTCGGAAGGGAAAATTCACCCCTCCACTTT
. | TRBJ1-5 | TRBV12-3/TRBV12-4 | few | CASSDQGPRSNQPQHF | TGTGCCAGCAGTGACCAGGGACCGAGAAGCAATCAGCCCCAGCATTTT
. | TRBJ2-7 | TRBV7-6 | many | CASSFGTRPTNEQYF | TGTGCCAGCAGCTTCGGGACACGGCCTACCAACGAGCAGTACTTC
TRBD1 | TRBJ1-6 | TRBV4-2 | many | CASSQDPGQGNSPLHF | TGTGCCAGCAGCCAAGATCCGGGACAGGGTAATTCACCCCTCCACTTT
. | TRBJ2-1 | TRBV6-1 | . | CASSRQSVVNEQFF | TGTGCCAGCAGTAGACAGTCTGTTGTTAATGAGCAGTTCTTC
TRBD1 | TRBJ2-2 | TRBV4-1 | many | CASSQGTGSAGELFF | TGCGCCAGCAGCCAAGGGACAGGGTCTGCCGGGGAGCTGTTTTTT
TRBD2 | TRBJ2-1 | TRBV6-4 | . | CASSAGLAGGSDEQFF | TGTGCCAGCAGCGCTGGACTAGCGGGGGGCAGTGATGAGCAGTTCTTC
. | TRBJ1-1 | TRBV7-8 | . | CASSLWREAFF | TGTGCCAGCAGCCTATGGAGGGAAGCTTTCTTT
. | TRBJ2-5 | TRBV5-1 | . | CASSLAHREGKTQYF | TGCGCCAGCAGCTTGGCTCACAGGGAGGGGAAGACCCAGTACTTC
. | TRBJ2-4 | TRBV12-3/TRBV12-4 | many | CASSLDSESLQYF | TGTGCCAGCAGTTTAGATTCCGAAAGTCTCCAGTACTTC
. | TRBJ2-1 | TRBV4-3 | . | CASSRTFGDAQFEQFF | TGCGCCAGCAGCCGGACCTTTGGGGATGCCCAATTTGAGCAGTTCTTC
. | TRBJ1-1 | TRBV7-6 | . | CASSLDPAPEAFF | TGTGCCAGCAGCTTAGACCCAGCTCCAGAAGCTTTCTTT
. | TRBJ1-2 | TRBV9 | . | CASSIRTDRPYYGYTF | TGTGCCAGCAGCATAAGGACCGACCGCCCTTACTATGGCTACACCTTC
TRBD2 | TRBJ2-1 | TRBV4-2 | few | CASRVGGDNEQFF | TGTGCCAGCAGGGTCGGGGGGGACAATGAGCAGTTCTTC
TRBD1 | TRBJ1-1 | TRBV15 | few | CATSRVGTGNTEAFF | TGTGCCACCAGCAGAGTGGGGACAGGGAACACTGAAGCTTTCTTT